What follows describes a single TCR beta chain. The antigen is undetermined. This sample stems from a study of graft-versus-host responses after intestinal transplantation. Background on the study: Each of the recipients got a multivisceral, liver-intestinal, or isolated intestinal transplant. Every transplant recipient was induced with anti-thymocyte globulin, then maintained on tacrolimus and steroids for around 3 years.

This CDR3 is built from 13 residues. Germline CDR1 MNHEY, CDR2 SVGAGI. The ends were cut back, 6 bases at V and 5 bases at J, with 13 bases in the middle. Data came from immunoSEQ multiplex PCR; TCRdb stores just in-frame clones and leaves some out. Among tens of thousands of clones listed, around 92% were seen once. The study, taken as a whole, reports: High graft-versus-host to host-versus-graft clonal ratios were seen in allografts of patients with graft-donor T cell macrochimerism.

The clonotype was recovered from a human donor who received an intestinal transplant. The sequences come from unstimulated CD4+ T cells sorted from spleen or lymph node cells, collected before intestinal transplant. The gene calls are TRBV6-5 and TRBJ1-1; D ambiguous. CDR3 sequence reads: CASSHGAGTEAFF. The CDR3 nucleotides are TGTGCCAGCAGCCACGGCGCCGGGACTGAAGCTTTCTTT.